A selection of T cell receptor beta chains follows, all from one sample in a study of T cells in Graves' hyperthyroidism and ophthalmopathy. One entry per CDR3 protein, called by TCRdb with MiXCR from the multiplex PCR reads. This table holds about 700,000 distinct CDR3 sequences, 45% found once. Sequenced material: peripheral blood or thyroid tissue (not recorded which). These receptors all come from an adult man with Graves' disease, either hyperthyroidism or ophthalmopathy (not recorded which). Each CDR3 is given without its conserved first and last residue.

>TRBJ2-5|TRBV2
ASRGTGISEETQY
>TRBJ2-6|TRBV24-1
ATSSIGQLSGANVLT
>TRBJ1-3|TRBV14
ASSGGRLYSGNTIY
>TRBJ2-7|TRBV13
ASSLGAGVTSYEQY
>TRBJ1-5|TRBV12-3/TRBV12-4
ASSTRQGAWQPQH
>TRBJ1-1|TRBV29-1
SGMRLGNTEAF
>TRBJ2-2|TRBV7-6
ASSSGKGGLAGELF
>TRBJ2-7|TRBV20-1
SARGTSASYEQY
>TRBJ2-7|TRBV20-1
SARGGGSSYEQY
>TRBJ2-5|TRBV20-1
SARDWSLEVLQQETQY
>TRBJ1-4|TRBV9
ASSGRQGLNEKLF
>TRBJ2-7|TRBV19
ASSLVPTLDGGSLDYEQY
>TRBJ1-5|TRBV24-1
ATSQAGQGYQPQH
>TRBJ1-1|TRBV12-3/TRBV12-4
ASSFRQTAF
>TRBJ1-4|TRBV12-3/TRBV12-4
ASATGQEEKLF
>TRBJ2-2|TRBV9
ASSVQGHGELF
>TRBJ1-2|TRBV10-3
ASTAATNYGYT
>TRBJ1-4|TRBV19
ASSNQGIKEKLF
>TRBJ1-5|TRBV7-2
ASSPAYEGSNQPQH
>TRBJ2-7|TRBV10-3
AISEAETAHYEQY
>TRBJ2-5|TRBV7-4
ASSLVGLAGGTQY
>TRBJ1-1|TRBV7-9
ASPSGAYGEAF
>TRBJ2-7|TRBV2
ASSGDRVYEQY
>TRBJ1-2|TRBV29-1
SGTVYGYT
>TRBJ1-6|TRBV7-2
ASRSGAQIGAPLH
>TRBJ2-5|TRBV12-3/TRBV12-4
AWSVRIQETQY
>TRBJ2-7|TRBV20-1
SAHREAYEQY
>TRBJ1-5|TRBV12-3/TRBV12-4
ASERGQGARQPQH
>TRBJ1-5|TRBV2
ASSEARWEYSNQPQH